The rows below give T cell receptor beta chains drawn from one sample of a study of T cells after yellow fever vaccination. TCRdb reanalysed the 5' RACE reads using MiXCR and keeps one entry per CDR3 protein. Of 300,000 to 400,000 distinct CDR3 sequences in the sample, 3.5% to 4.5% are singletons; the top ten hold roughly a quarter. Here the sequenced sample was PBMCs, taken 5 days after the yellow fever booster vaccination. The receptors shown here come from a man younger than 35 who received the YFV17D yellow fever vaccine. Each CDR3 is given with its conserved first and last residue. D genes are given only for firm matches. For some rows the clone size is stated as once, few or many, or as a class when expanded; others skip it.

d_gene: TRBD2; v_gene: TRBV11-1; j_gene: TRBJ2-3; abundance: few; CDR3aa: CASNPSGGVSDTQYF; CDR3nt: TGTGCCAGCAACCCAAGCGGGGGGGTTTCAGATACGCAGTATTTT
d_gene: -; v_gene: TRBV18; j_gene: TRBJ2-5; abundance: few; CDR3aa: CASSPDGGGETQYF; CDR3nt: TGTGCCAGCTCACCTGACGGGGGTGGAGAGACCCAGTACTTC
d_gene: -; v_gene: TRBV27; j_gene: TRBJ2-6; abundance: few; CDR3aa: CASLPTYSGANVLTF; CDR3nt: TGTGCCAGCCTGCCAACTTACTCTGGGGCCAACGTCCTGACTTTC
d_gene: -; v_gene: TRBV5-1; j_gene: TRBJ2-2; abundance: many; CDR3aa: CASSLYSRDLPHTGELFF; CDR3nt: TGCGCCAGCAGCTTGTATTCAAGAGACCTTCCCCACACCGGGGAACTGTTTTTT
d_gene: -; v_gene: TRBV30; j_gene: TRBJ2-7; abundance: few; CDR3aa: CAWTQGFNDEQYF; CDR3nt: TGTGCCTGGACCCAGGGATTTAACGACGAGCAGTACTTC
d_gene: -; v_gene: TRBV5-6; j_gene: TRBJ2-7; abundance: -; CDR3aa: CASSPLPQGYEQYF; CDR3nt: TGTGCCAGCAGCCCCCTCCCCCAGGGGTACGAGCAGTACTTC
d_gene: TRBD2; v_gene: TRBV7-9; j_gene: TRBJ2-1; abundance: many; CDR3aa: CASSPESAGGPNEQFF; CDR3nt: TGTGCCAGCAGCCCGGAGAGTGCGGGGGGGCCGAATGAGCAGTTCTTC
d_gene: TRBD2; v_gene: TRBV20-1; j_gene: TRBJ2-1; abundance: -; CDR3aa: CSARDVGLGGSSYNEQFF; CDR3nt: TGCAGTGCTAGAGACGTGGGACTAGGGGGAAGCTCCTACAATGAGCAGTTCTTC
d_gene: -; v_gene: TRBV24-1; j_gene: TRBJ1-5; abundance: -; CDR3aa: CATSDPRLVGSQHF; CDR3nt: TGTGCCACCAGTGACCCCAGGTTGGTCGGGTCCCAGCATTTT
d_gene: -; v_gene: TRBV27; j_gene: TRBJ2-7; abundance: many; CDR3aa: CATRKEGHSYEQYF; CDR3nt: TGTGCCACCCGGAAAGAGGGCCACTCCTACGAGCAGTACTTC
d_gene: TRBD2; v_gene: TRBV4-2; j_gene: TRBJ2-1; abundance: few; CDR3aa: CASSQARLAGGPGNYNEQFF; CDR3nt: TGTGCCAGCAGCCAGGCCAGACTAGCGGGGGGGCCTGGGAATTACAATGAGCAGTTCTTC
d_gene: TRBD1; v_gene: TRBV19; j_gene: TRBJ1-5; abundance: -; CDR3aa: CASSKLARGDQPQHF; CDR3nt: TGTGCCAGTAGTAAGCTAGCCAGGGGGGATCAGCCCCAGCATTTT
d_gene: -; v_gene: TRBV20-1; j_gene: TRBJ2-5; abundance: -; CDR3aa: CSAERQVQETQYF; CDR3nt: TGCAGTGCCGAGAGACAGGTCCAAGAGACCCAGTACTTC
d_gene: -; v_gene: TRBV7-2; j_gene: TRBJ1-1; abundance: many; CDR3aa: CASSSRSEAFF; CDR3nt: TGTGCCAGCAGCTCACGATCTGAAGCTTTCTTT
d_gene: TRBD2; v_gene: TRBV7-7; j_gene: TRBJ2-1; abundance: few; CDR3aa: CASSLSERGDGYNEQFF; CDR3nt: TGTGCTAGCAGCTTAAGTGAGCGGGGGGACGGCTACAATGAGCAGTTCTTC
d_gene: -; v_gene: TRBV27; j_gene: TRBJ2-5; abundance: -; CDR3aa: CASSLLGSFETQYF; CDR3nt: TGTGCCAGCAGTTTATTAGGTAGCTTTGAGACCCAGTACTTC
d_gene: -; v_gene: TRBV4-3; j_gene: TRBJ2-1; abundance: -; CDR3aa: CASSQGPGDFNEQFF; CDR3nt: TGCGCCAGCAGCCAAGGCCCCGGAGACTTTAATGAGCAGTTCTTC
d_gene: TRBD1; v_gene: TRBV11-1; j_gene: TRBJ1-2; abundance: few; CDR3aa: CASSLTTGQPYGYTF; CDR3nt: TGTGCCAGCAGCTTAACGACAGGGCAACCTTATGGCTACACCTTC
d_gene: TRBD1; v_gene: TRBV24-1; j_gene: TRBJ1-2; abundance: -; CDR3aa: CATSDRGTGKGYTF; CDR3nt: TGTGCCACCAGTGATCGAGGGACAGGGAAAGGCTACACCTTC
d_gene: TRBD2; v_gene: TRBV4-3; j_gene: TRBJ2-5; abundance: -; CDR3aa: CASSPRTSGGAYQETQYF; CDR3nt: TGCGCCAGCAGCCCTAGGACTAGCGGGGGCGCGTACCAAGAGACCCAGTACTTC
d_gene: TRBD2; v_gene: TRBV20-1; j_gene: TRBJ2-7; abundance: many; CDR3aa: CSARGGGYEQYF; CDR3nt: TGCAGTGCTAGGGGCGGGGGGTACGAGCAGTACTTC
d_gene: -; v_gene: TRBV7-8; j_gene: TRBJ2-3; abundance: -; CDR3aa: CASSPRTVALTDTQYF; CDR3nt: TGTGCCAGCAGCCCCCGCACAGTCGCCCTCACAGATACGCAGTATTTT